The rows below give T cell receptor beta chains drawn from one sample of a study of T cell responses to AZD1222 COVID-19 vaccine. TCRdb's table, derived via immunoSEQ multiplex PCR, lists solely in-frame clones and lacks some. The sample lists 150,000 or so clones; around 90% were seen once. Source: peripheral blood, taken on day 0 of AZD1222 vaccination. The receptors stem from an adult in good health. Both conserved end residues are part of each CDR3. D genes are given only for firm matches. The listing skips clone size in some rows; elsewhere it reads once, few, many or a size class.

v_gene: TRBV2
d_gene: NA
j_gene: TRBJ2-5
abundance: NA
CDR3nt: TGTGCCAGCAGCTCCCTAGCGACTTCGGGGACCCAGTACTTC
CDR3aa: CASSSLATSGTQYF

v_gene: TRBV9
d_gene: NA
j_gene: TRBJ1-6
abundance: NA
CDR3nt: TGTGCCAGCAGCCCCCGAGCCGTGAGCTCCTATAATTCACCCCTCCACTTT
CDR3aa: CASSPRAVSSYNSPLHF

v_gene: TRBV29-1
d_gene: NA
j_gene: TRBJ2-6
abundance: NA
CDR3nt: TGCAGCGTTGAAGGGAAGTTGGACTCTGGGGCCAACGTCCTGACTTTC
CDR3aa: CSVEGKLDSGANVLTF

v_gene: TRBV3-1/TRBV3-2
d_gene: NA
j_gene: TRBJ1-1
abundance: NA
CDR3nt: TGTGCCAGCAGCCCGGGACGGTTGACTGAAGCTTTCTTT
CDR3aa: CASSPGRLTEAFF

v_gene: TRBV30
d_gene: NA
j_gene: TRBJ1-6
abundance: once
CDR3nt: TGTGCCTGGAGTGTACGGGGGCAGGCAAATTTTAATTCACCCCTCCACTTT
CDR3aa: CAWSVRGQANFNSPLHF

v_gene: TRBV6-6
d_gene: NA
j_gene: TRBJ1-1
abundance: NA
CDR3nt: TGTGCCAGCAGCCTCGGGGCAGGGGTGTTGACTGAAGCTTTCTTT
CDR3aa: CASSLGAGVLTEAFF

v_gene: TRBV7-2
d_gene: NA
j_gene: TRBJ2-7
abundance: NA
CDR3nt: TGTGCCAGCAGCCCAGGGTCCAGGTCGGAGCAGTACTTC
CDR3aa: CASSPGSRSEQYF

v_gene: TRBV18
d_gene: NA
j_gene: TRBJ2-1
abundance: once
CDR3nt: TGTGCCAGCTCATGGAGTTCGGAGCAGTTCTTC
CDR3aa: CASSWSSEQFF

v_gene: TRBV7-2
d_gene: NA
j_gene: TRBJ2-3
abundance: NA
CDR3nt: TGTGCCAGCAACCGATGGACAGATACGCAGTATTTT
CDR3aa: CASNRWTDTQYF

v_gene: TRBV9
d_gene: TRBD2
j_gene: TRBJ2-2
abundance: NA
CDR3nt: TGTGCCAGCAGCGTACGGGATAGCGGGGTGTTAGGGACCGGGGAGCTGTTTTTT
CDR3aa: CASSVRDSGVLGTGELFF

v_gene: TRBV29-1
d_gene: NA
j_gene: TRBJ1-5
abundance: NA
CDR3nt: TGCAGCGTTGCAGTGGTAGGGGTAGACCAGCCCCAGCATTTT
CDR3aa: CSVAVVGVDQPQHF

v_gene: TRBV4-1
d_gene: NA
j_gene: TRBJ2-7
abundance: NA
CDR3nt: TGCGCCAGCAGCTTCGACTGGCCCCGTGCGAGCGAGCAGTACTTC
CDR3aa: CASSFDWPRASEQYF

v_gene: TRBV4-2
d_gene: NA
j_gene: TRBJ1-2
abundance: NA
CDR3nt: TGTGCCAGCAGCCAAGACCCGACCAACGGAGGGAGAGGTGGCTACACCTTC
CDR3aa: CASSQDPTNGGRGGYTF

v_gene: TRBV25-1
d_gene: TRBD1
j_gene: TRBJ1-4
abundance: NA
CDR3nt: TGTGCCAGCAGTGATACAGGGGCGGGGGAAAAACTGTTTTTT
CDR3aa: CASSDTGAGEKLFF

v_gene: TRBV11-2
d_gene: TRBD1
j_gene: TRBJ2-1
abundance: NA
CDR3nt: TGTGCCAGCAGCTGGGACAGGGCCTACAATGAGCAGTTCTTC
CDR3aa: CASSWDRAYNEQFF

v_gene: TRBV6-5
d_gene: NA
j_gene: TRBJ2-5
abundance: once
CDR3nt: TGTGCCAGCAGACCCCCGGGGAGGGGGCAAGAGACCCAGTACTTC
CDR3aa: CASRPPGRGQETQYF

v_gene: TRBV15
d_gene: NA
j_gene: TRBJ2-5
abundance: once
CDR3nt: TGTGCCACCAGCAGAGCTAGGGGGGAGGAGACCCAGTACTTC
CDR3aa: CATSRARGEETQYF

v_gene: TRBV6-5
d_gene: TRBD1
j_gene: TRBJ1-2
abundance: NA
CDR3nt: TGTGCCAGCAGTTACCTGCGGACAGGGGGAAGTTATGGCTACACCTTC
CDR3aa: CASSYLRTGGSYGYTF

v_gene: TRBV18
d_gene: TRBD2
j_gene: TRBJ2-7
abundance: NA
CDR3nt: TGTGCCAGCTCTCCCGGACTAGCGGGGCTACAAAGCTCCTACGAGCAGTACTTC
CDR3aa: CASSPGLAGLQSSYEQYF

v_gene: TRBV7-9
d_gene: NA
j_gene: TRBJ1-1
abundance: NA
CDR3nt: TGTGCCAGCAGCTTAAGGCCCGAGGGCACTGAAGCTTTCTTT
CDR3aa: CASSLRPEGTEAFF

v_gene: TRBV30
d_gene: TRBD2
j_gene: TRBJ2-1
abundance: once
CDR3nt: TGTGCCTGGAGTGTTGCGGGAGATACCCAGTTCTTC
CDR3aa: CAWSVAGDTQFF

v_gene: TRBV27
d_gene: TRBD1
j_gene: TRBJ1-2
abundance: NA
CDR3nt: TGTGCCAGCAGTTTACGGGGGACAGGGCTTGGCTATGGCTACACCTTC
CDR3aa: CASSLRGTGLGYGYTF

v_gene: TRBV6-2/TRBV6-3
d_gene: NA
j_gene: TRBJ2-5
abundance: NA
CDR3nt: TGTGCCAGCAGTTACGGTCCCGACCCCGGGGCGGAGACCCAGTACTTC
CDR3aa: CASSYGPDPGAETQYF

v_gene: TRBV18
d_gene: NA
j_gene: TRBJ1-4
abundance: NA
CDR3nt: TGTGCCAGCTCACCACCCGCGGCCATACGGAATAATGAAAAACTGTTTTTT
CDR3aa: CASSPPAAIRNNEKLFF

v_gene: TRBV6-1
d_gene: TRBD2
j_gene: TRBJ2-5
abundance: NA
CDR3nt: TGTGCCAGCAGTGAAATTTTCCGGAGCGCGGGGGTACAAGAGACCCAGTACTTC
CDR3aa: CASSEIFRSAGVQETQYF